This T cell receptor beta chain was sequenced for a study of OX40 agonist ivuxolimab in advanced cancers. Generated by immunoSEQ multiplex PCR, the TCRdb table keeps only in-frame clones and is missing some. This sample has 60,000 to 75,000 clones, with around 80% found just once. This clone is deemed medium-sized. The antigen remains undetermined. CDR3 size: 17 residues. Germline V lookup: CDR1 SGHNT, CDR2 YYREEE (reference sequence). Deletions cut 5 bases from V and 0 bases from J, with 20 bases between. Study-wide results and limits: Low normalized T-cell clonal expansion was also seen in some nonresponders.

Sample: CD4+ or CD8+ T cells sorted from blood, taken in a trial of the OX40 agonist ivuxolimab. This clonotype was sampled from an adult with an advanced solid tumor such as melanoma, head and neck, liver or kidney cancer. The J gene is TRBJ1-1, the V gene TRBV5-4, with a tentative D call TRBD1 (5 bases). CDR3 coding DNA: TGTGCCAGCAGTTGGGGGTCATTCGGAAGCATGAACACTGAAGCTTTCTTT. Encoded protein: CASSWGSFGSMNTEAFF.